Described below is a single TCR beta chain sequence and its context. The table came from immunoSEQ multiplex PCR; TCRdb's copy has only in-frame clones and leaves some out. Here the sample spans some 140,000 clones, about 87% being singletons. Trimming pared 3 bases from V and 3 bases from J, leaving 5 bases between. This CDR3 region has 11 residues. Germline CDR1 and CDR2: DFQATT and SNEGSKA (reference sequence). The sample belongs to a study of T cell responses to AZD1222 COVID-19 vaccine. The rearrangement uses TRBV20-1 and TRBJ1-1; D remains ambiguous. This sequence was found in an adult in good health. The specimen was peripheral blood, collected on day 0 of AZD1222 vaccination. CDR3 sequence reads: CSARAHTEAFF. For the CDR3, the DNA is TGCAGTGCTAGGGCCCACACTGAAGCTTTCTTT.